Listed here are 19 T cell receptor beta chains from one sample, sequenced in a study of response to subunit inactivated influenza vaccine. TCRdb re-analysed the RT-PCR reads in MiXCR, keeping a single row per CDR3 protein. The repertoire holds around 710,000 distinct CDR3 sequences, with 11% to 15% as singletons. The material was PBMCs from blood, obtained 14 to 15 days before vaccination. The receptor set was obtained from a man aged 45-65 years who received an inactivated influenza vaccine.

The J gene is TRBJ1-6, the V gene TRBV27; D ambiguous. Germline-derived CDR1 and CDR2 are MNHEY and SMNVEV (reference sequence). The CDR3 runs 14 residues. Deletions cut 2 bases from V and 4 bases from J, with 6 bases between. CDR3 nucleotide sequence: TGTGCCAGCAGTTTAGTGCAATATAATTCACCCCTCCACTTT. It encodes CASSLVQYNSPLHF.

V is TRBV6-5 and J is TRBJ1-2; D is perhaps TRBD1 (5 bases). The CDR3 is made up of 18 amino acids. Germline CDR1 reads MNHEY; CDR2 reads SVGAGI. The germline V and J ends were trimmed by 0 bases and 2 bases, with 19 bases remaining between them. CDR3 in DNA: TGTGCCAGCAGTTACTCCACTCTGGGATCGGGACGGAACTATGGCTACACCTTC. As protein: CASSYSTLGSGRNYGYTF.

To note about this clonotype: A read error may produce the germline difference seen at one junction end. The chain carries TRBV7-9 and TRBJ2-6; TRBD1 might be the D (5 bases). The germline V gene encodes CDR1 SEHNR and CDR2 FQNEAQ (reference sequence). The CDR3 is 16 amino acids. CDR3 residues: CASSLALGSGASVLTF. The CDR3 nucleotides read TGTGCCAGCAGCTTAGCGCTGGGTTCTGGGGCCAGCGTCCTGACTTTC.

This clonotype was recorded at least ten times. V gene TRBV11-2 combines with J gene TRBJ1-1, with a possible D match to TRBD1 (6 bases). V was cut by 2 bases and J by 4 bases, with 11 bases left in between. Germline CDR1 reads SGHAT; CDR2 reads FQNNGV. This CDR3 spans 14 amino acids. The CDR3 DNA reads as TGTGCCAGCAGCTTATCGGGGGCTGGCACTGAAGCTTTCTTT. The encoded protein is CASSLSGAGTEAFF.

J is TRBJ2-5 and V is TRBV6-2 or TRBV6-3, with 9 bases that match TRBD2. V was clipped by 7 bases and J by 2 bases; unmatched bases: 8. CDR3 size: 15 residues. Looked up from germline, CDR1 is MNHEY and CDR2 is SVGEGT. In nucleotides, the CDR3 is TGTGCCAGCACACCAGCGGGAGGTGGACAAGAGACCCAGTACTTC. Its protein product is CASTPAGGGQETQYF.

The chain employs TRBV4-3 and TRBJ2-7; weak D call: TRBD1 (5 bases). CDR1 is LGHNA, CDR2 YSLEER, per germline. The CDR3 is 15 amino acids. Trimming shortened V by 0 bases and J by 1 base, and 10 bases separated the two germline ends. In DNA form, the CDR3 reads TGCGCCAGCAGCCAAGAAACAGGAGCTTCCTACGAGCAGTACTTC. This gives the protein CASSQETGASYEQYF.

The V gene is TRBV28, the J gene TRBJ2-7; D unclear. Germline lookup yields CDR1 MDHEN and CDR2 SYDVKM. Trimming stripped 7 bases from V and 5 bases from J, with 15 bases between. This CDR3 comprises 13 residues. In DNA form, the CDR3 reads TGTGCCAGCAAGAGAGACATCCTCCACGAGCAGTACTTC. It specifies CASKRDILHEQYF.

The CDR3 DNA is TGCAGTGCAGAACTTGCGTGGCCGGATTCACCCCTCCACTTT. Encoded protein: CSAELAWPDSPLHF. The chain employs TRBV20-1 and TRBJ1-6; D gene ambiguous. CDR3 length: 14 amino acids. Germline CDR1 DFQATT, CDR2 SNEGSKA (reference sequence). Trimming stripped 6 bases from V and 8 bases from J, with 17 bases between.

This sequence joins TRBV4-3 and TRBJ2-7; D remains unclear. Germline values: CDR1 LGHNA, CDR2 YSLEER. V was clipped by 0 bases and J by 2 bases, with 5 bases between them. The CDR3 has 13 amino acids. CDR3 sequence: CASSQDWAYEQYF. In DNA form, the CDR3 reads TGCGCCAGCAGCCAAGATTGGGCCTACGAGCAGTACTTC.

This clonotype was detected a few times. This chain links TRBV5-6 with TRBJ2-5; 9 bases agree with TRBD2. Germline V gene sequence: CDR1 SGHDT, CDR2 YYEEEE. Trimming at V came to 6 bases and at J to 5 bases, leaving 14 bases not matched to a gene. CDR3 length: 16 residues. The CDR3 spells CASNRRRLAVLETQYF. The CDR3 DNA is TGTGCCAGCAATCGACGCAGACTAGCGGTTTTGGAGACCCAGTACTTC. The complete variable domain, with remaining parts taken from reference TRBV5-6 and TRBJ2-5, reads DAGVTQSPTHLIKTRGQQVTLRCSPKSGHDTVSWYQQALGQGPQFIFQYYEEEERQRGNFPDRFSGHQFPNYSSELNVNALLLGDSALYLCASNRRRLAVLETQYFGPGTRLLVL.

This clonotype was observed many times. This chain uses TRBV20-1 with TRBJ2-1, with D perhaps matching TRBD2 (6 bases). Trimming stripped 0 bases from V and 0 bases from J, with 9 bases between. The CDR3 length is 15 residues. Germline assignment: CDR1 DFQATT and CDR2 SNEGSKA (reference sequence). The CDR3 nucleotides are TGCAGTGCTAGAGATTGGCGGGACTCCTACAATGAGCAGTTCTTC. The encoded protein is CSARDWRDSYNEQFF.

The chain couples TRBV29-1 to TRBJ2-2; D might be TRBD2 (7 bases). Germline assignment: CDR1 SQVTM and CDR2 ANQGSEA. The CDR3 runs 14 residues. The ends were cut back, 4 bases at V and 4 bases at J, with 13 bases in the middle. CDR3 loop: CSVGAGAGTGELFF. The CDR3 bases are TGCAGCGTTGGTGCGGGGGCAGGCACCGGGGAGCTGTTTTTT.

In its sample, this clonotype was seen a few times. The gene calls are TRBV2 and TRBJ2-5; TRBD1 agrees at 10 bases. CDR3 length: 14 residues. J gave up 5 bases and V 6 bases, and 6 bases lay outside the gene matches. CDR1 and CDR2 (germline): SNHLY, FYNNEI. The CDR3 spells CASRGDRGTETQYF. CDR3 nucleotides: TGTGCCAGCAGGGGGGACAGGGGAACGGAGACCCAGTACTTC.

The CDR3 is CSVSDLREQFF. The CDR3 DNA reads as TGCAGCGTTTCAGACCTTCGCGAGCAGTTCTTC. The chain has TRBV29-1 and TRBJ2-1; no clear D. Trimming stripped 5 bases from V and 10 bases from J, with 12 bases between. Germline CDR1 is SQVTM and CDR2 is ANQGSEA. The CDR3 extends over 11 amino acids.

This clonotype came up a few times. This rearrangement joins TRBV5-1 to TRBJ1-1; D is undetermined. The V gene's germline CDR1 is SGHRS and CDR2 YFSETQ. This CDR3 comprises 16 residues. Trimming removed 1 base at V and 4 bases at J, with 17 bases between. CDR3 sequence: CASSLWADRGGTEAFF. The DNA for the CDR3 is TGCGCCAGCAGCTTGTGGGCAGATCGGGGAGGCACTGAAGCTTTCTTT.

This clonotype occurred many times. The chain employs TRBV6-6 and TRBJ1-5; D is unclear. Per the germline V gene, CDR1 is MNHNY and CDR2 is SVGAGI (reference sequence). V lost 6 bases to trimming and J lost 0 bases, with 6 bases between them. The CDR3 extends over 13 amino acids. The CDR3 region has the DNA TGTGCCAGCAGCCAAAATAGCAATCAGCCCCAGCATTTT. Translated, it gives CASSQNSNQPQHF.

The chain links TRBV20-1 to TRBJ2-1; no reliable D call. Per germline, CDR1 DFQATT and CDR2 SNEGSKA (reference sequence). This CDR3 is 13 amino acids long. V dropped 3 bases and J dropped 4 bases, with 10 bases sitting between them. CDR3 DNA sequence: TGCAGTGCTAGGGTTCAGATATACAATGAGCAGTTCTTC. It translates to CSARVQIYNEQFF.

The J gene is TRBJ2-5, the V gene TRBV15; D is unclear. Germline CDR1 reads LNHNV; CDR2 reads YYDKDF (reference sequence). CDR3 length: 15 residues. V shed 0 bases and J shed 5 bases, with 13 bases lying between them. CDR3 bases: TGTGCCACCAGCAGAGATCTGGCCGGACGGGAGACCCAGTACTTC. It is translated as CATSRDLAGRETQYF. Using reference TRBV15 and TRBJ2-5 for the parts outside the CDR3, the full variable domain is DAMVIQNPRYQVTQFGKPVTLSCSQTLNHNVMYWYQQKSSQAPKLLFHYYDKDFNNEADTPDNFQSRRPNTSFCFLDIRSPGLGDTAMYLCATSRDLAGRETQYFGPGTRLLVL.

In this sample, this clonotype turned up once. V is TRBV30 and J is TRBJ2-5; D may be TRBD1 or TRBD2 (6 bases each). Germline V gives CDR1 GTSNPN, CDR2 SVGIG (reference sequence). The CDR3 consists of 16 residues. Trimming removed 0 bases from V and 4 bases from J, with 18 bases in between. The CDR3 here is CAWSVAGRGIGETQYF. The CDR3, as DNA: TGTGCCTGGAGTGTAGCGGGCAGGGGTATTGGAGAGACCCAGTACTTC.